The present TCR beta chain was sequenced within a study of blood T cell repertoires in COVID-19. Overall study context: Samples taken during acute and convalescent COVID-19 were collected in the United States, Italy and Spain. T cells, B-cell-depleted T cells, or PBMCs supplied cDNA or gDNA.

Per the authors' pipeline: From reference gene primer amplification, estimates of nucleated cell counts were derived. Profiled with immunoSEQ multiplex PCR; TCRdb holds only in-frame clones, not every one. The DNA was the basis for D and trimming; V, J and clone size are from that table. The sample gives 200,000 to 250,000 clones, over 75% of which show up once; 9.5% to 15% is in the top ten. CDR1 and CDR2 from the germline V gene are SGHAT and FQNNGV. The CDR3 has 15 residues. V was trimmed by 4 bases and J by 5 bases, leaving 15 bases between them. Sequencing was performed on peripheral blood. This TCR was sampled from a human donor in a cohort sampled during active COVID-19. The V gene is TRBV11-2, the J gene TRBJ2-1, with D perhaps TRBD1 (6 bases). In nucleotides, the CDR3 is TGTGCCAGCAGCTGGGGGCAGGTTAGCAACAATGAGCAGTTCTTC. Translated, it gives CASSWGQVSNNEQFF.